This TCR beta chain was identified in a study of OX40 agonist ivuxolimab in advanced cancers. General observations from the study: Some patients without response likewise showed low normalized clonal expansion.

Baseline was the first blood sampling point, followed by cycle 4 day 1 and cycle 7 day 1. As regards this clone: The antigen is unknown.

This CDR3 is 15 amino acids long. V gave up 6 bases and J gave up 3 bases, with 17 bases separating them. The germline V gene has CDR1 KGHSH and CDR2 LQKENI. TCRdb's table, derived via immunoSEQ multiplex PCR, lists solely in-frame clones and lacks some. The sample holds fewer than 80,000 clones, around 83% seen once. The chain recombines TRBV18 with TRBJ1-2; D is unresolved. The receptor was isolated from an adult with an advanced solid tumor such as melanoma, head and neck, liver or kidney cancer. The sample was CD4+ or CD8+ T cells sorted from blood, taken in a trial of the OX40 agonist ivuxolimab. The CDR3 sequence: CASSPKAVGDYGYTF. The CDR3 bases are TGTGCCAGCTCCCCTAAGGCAGTCGGTGACTATGGCTACACCTTC.